The clone carrying this T cell receptor (beta chain) was observed many times. Antigen unknown. 2 million PBMCs stored at -80 C were the source of the unsorted libraries. With 10-nucleotide random UMIs included, cDNA was synthesized by 5'RACE. TCRdb re-called the 5' RACE reads with MiXCR, one entry per CDR3 protein. The sample has roughly 25,000 distinct CDR3 sequences, about 6.3% seen once. The CDR3 has 16 amino acids. The ends lost 6 bases at V and 6 bases at J; junction bases unmatched: 10. This specimen comes from a study of neurological immune-mediated disorders. Study outcomes and limitations: The absence of shared CDR3 amino acid sequences among expanded clones across subjects suggests private repertoires in all groups. The highest TCR clonal expansion occurred in HTLV-1-associated myelopathy; multiple sclerosis fell below healthy controls.

The sample consisted of PBMCs. The TCR was taken from a woman aged 35 to 49 in good health. J is TRBJ2-2 and V is TRBV12-3 or TRBV12-4; 10 bases map to TRBD2. As DNA, the CDR3 is TGTGCCAGCAGGCCAAGCGGGAGGGCCCTGTCCGGGGAGCTGTTTTTT. This sequence encodes CASRPSGRALSGELFF.